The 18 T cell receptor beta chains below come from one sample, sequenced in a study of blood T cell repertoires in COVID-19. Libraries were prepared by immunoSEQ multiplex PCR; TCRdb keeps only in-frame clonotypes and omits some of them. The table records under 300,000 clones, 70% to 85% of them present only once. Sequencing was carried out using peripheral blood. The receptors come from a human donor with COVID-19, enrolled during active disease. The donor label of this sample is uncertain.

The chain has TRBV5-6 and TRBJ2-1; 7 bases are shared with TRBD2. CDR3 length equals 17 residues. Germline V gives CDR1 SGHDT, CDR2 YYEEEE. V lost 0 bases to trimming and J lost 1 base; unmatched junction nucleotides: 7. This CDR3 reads CASSLGVSGLSYNEQFF. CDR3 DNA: TGTGCCAGCAGCTTGGGAGTTAGCGGGTTATCCTACAATGAGCAGTTCTTC.

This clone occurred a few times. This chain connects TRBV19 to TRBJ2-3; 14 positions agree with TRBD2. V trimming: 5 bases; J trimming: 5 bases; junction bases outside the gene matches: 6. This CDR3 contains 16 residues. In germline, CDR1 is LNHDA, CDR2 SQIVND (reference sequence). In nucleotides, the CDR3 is TGTGCCAGTAGTGTGGGACTAGCGGGGGTTCGAGATACGCAGTATTTT. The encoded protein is CASSVGLAGVRDTQYF. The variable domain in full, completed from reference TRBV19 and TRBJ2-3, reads DGGITQSPKYLFRKEGQNVTLSCEQNLNHDAMYWYRQDPGQGLRLIYYSQIVNDFQKGDIAEGYSVSREKKESFPLTVTSAQKNPTAFYLCASSVGLAGVRDTQYFGPGTRLTVL.

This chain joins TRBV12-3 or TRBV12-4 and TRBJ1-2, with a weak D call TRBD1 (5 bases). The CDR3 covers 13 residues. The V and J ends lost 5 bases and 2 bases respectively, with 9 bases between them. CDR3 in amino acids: CASSIQGNYGYTF. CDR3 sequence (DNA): TGTGCCAGCAGTATCCAGGGAAACTATGGCTACACCTTC.

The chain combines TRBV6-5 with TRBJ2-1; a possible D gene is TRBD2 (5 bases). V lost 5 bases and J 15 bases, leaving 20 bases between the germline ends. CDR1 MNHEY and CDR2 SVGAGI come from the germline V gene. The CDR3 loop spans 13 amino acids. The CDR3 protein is CASSPGWTGTPFF. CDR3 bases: TGTGCCAGCAGTCCCGGTTGGACTGGAACACCGTTCTTC.

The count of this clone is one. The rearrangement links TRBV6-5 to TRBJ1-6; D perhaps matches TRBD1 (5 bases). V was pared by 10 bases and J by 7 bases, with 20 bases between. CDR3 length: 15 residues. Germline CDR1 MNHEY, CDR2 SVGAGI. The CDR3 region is CAILLRQSINSPLHF. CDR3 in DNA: TGTGCCATACTACTGAGACAGAGCATCAATTCACCCCTCCACTTT.

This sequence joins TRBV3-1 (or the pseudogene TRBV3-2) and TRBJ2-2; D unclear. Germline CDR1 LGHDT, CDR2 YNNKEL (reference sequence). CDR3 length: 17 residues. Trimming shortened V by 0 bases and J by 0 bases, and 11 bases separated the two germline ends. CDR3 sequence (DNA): TGTGCCAGCAGCCAAGATTTGGGCAGAGCGAACACCGGGGAGCTGTTTTTT. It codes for CASSQDLGRANTGELFF.

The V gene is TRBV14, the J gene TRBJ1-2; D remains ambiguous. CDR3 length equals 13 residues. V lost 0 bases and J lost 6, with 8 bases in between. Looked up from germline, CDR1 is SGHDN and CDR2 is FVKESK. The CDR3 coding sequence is TGTGCCAGCAGCCAAGACAGTAATCATGGCTACACCTTC. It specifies CASSQDSNHGYTF.

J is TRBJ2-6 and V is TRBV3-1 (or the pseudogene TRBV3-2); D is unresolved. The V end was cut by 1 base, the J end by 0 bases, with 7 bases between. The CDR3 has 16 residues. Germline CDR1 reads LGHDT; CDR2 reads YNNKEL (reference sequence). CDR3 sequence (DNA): TGTGCCAGCAGCCAAGCCACCGGCTCTGGGGCCAACGTCCTGACTTTC. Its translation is CASSQATGSGANVLTF.

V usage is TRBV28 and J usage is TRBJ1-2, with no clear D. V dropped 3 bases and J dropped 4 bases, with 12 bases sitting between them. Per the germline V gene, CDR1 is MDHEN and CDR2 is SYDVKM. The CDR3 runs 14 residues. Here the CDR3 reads CASSFLPLVYGYTF. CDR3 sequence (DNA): TGTGCCAGCAGTTTCCTTCCTCTTGTCTATGGCTACACCTTC.

CDR3 nucleotide sequence: TGTGCCAGCAGCGCTGGAGATGGCTCCTACAATGAGCAGTTCTTC. Amino acids: CASSAGDGSYNEQFF. This chain joins TRBV7-6 and TRBJ2-1; D remains ambiguous. There are 15 residues in the CDR3. The germline V gene encodes CDR1 SGHVS and CDR2 FNYEAQ. V lost 5 bases, J lost 0 bases, and 11 bases lay in between. Together with reference TRBV7-6 and TRBJ2-1, the CDR3 gives the full variable domain: GAGVSQSPRYKVTKRGQDVALRCDPISGHVSLYWYRQALGQGPEFLTYFNYEAQQDKSGLPNDRFSAERPEGSISTLTIQRTEQRDSAMYRCASSAGDGSYNEQFFGPGTRLTVL.

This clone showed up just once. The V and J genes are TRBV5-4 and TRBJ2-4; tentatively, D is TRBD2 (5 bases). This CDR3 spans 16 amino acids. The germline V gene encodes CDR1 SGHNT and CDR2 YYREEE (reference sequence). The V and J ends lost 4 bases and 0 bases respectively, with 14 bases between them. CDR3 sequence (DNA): TGTGCCAGCAGCCCTCGAGCGGAGCTAGCCAAAAACATTCAGTACTTC. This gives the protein CASSPRAELAKNIQYF.

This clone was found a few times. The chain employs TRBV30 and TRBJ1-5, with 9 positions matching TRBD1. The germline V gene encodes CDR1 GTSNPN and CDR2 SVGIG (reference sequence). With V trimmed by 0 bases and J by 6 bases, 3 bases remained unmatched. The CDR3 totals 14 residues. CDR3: CAWSVTGGGQPQHF. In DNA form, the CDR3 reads TGTGCCTGGAGTGTAACAGGGGGCGGTCAGCCCCAGCATTTT.

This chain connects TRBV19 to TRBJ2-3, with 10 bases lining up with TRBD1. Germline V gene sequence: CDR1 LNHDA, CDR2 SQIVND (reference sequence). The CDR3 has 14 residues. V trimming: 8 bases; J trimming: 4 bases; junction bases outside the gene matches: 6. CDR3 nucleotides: TGTGCCAGTCGGACAGGGGGAGATTCAGATACGCAGTATTTT. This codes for CASRTGGDSDTQYF.

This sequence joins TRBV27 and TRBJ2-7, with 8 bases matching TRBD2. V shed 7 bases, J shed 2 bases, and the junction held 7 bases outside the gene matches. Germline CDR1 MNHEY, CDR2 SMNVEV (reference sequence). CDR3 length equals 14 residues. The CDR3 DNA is TGTGCCAGCAACGCGGGAGGAACCCCCTACGAGCAGTACTTC. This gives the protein CASNAGGTPYEQYF.

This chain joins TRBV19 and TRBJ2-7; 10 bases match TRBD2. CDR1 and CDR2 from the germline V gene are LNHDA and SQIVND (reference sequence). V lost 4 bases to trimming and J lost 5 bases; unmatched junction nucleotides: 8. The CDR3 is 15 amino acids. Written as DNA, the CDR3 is TGTGCCAGTAGTACCCTAGCGGGAGATGTCAACGAGCAGTACTTC. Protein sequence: CASSTLAGDVNEQYF.

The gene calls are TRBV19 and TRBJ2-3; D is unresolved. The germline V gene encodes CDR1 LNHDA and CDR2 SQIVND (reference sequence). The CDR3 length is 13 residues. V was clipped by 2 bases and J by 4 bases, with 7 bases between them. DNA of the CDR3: TGTGCCAGTAGTATAAAAGAGGCAGATACGCAGTATTTT. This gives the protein CASSIKEADTQYF.

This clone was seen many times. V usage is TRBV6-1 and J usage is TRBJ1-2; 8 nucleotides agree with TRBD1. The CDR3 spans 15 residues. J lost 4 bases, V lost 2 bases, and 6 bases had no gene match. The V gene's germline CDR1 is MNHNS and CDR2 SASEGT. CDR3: CASSEYRTGSYGYTF. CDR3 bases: TGTGCCAGCAGTGAATATAGGACAGGGAGCTATGGCTACACCTTC.

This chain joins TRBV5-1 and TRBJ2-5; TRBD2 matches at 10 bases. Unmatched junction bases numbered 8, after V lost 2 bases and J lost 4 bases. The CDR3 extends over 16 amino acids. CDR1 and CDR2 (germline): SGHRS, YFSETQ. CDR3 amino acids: CASSFETSGTRETQYF. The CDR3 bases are TGCGCCAGCAGCTTCGAAACTAGCGGGACCAGAGAGACCCAGTACTTC.